A single sample gave rise to the 4 T cell receptor beta chains below, sequenced in a study of cytomegalovirus exposure and HLA in healthy donors (dated by TCRdb to about 2017). The method was the immunoSEQ multiplex PCR assay. A mixture of 60 forward primers for TCR Vbeta segments and 13 reverse primers for TCR Jbeta segments was used in the multiplex PCR. The table was pulled from immuneACCESS by TCRdb, which kept in-frame rearrangements only. Such tables lose some clones; where checked, under half of the loss comes from unresolved V genes, and the rest has no known cause. Present in this sample are about 180,000 clones, 60% to 85% of which were seen just once. Clones ranked in the top ten supply more than 5.5% of the sample. Sequencing input: PBMCs. These receptors came from a middle-aged man in good health and CMV-seronegative.

The chain couples TRBV2 to TRBJ1-2; a possible D gene is TRBD1 (5 bases). The CDR3 has 12 amino acids. Germline lookup yields CDR1 SNHLY and CDR2 FYNNEI. V gave up 6 bases and J gave up 7 bases, with 12 bases separating them. CDR3 amino acids: CASRRGNAGYTF. The DNA for the CDR3 is TGTGCCAGCAGAAGGGGTAACGCTGGCTACACCTTC.

The chain uses TRBV9 and TRBJ2-3, with a weak D call TRBD1 (5 bases). The germline gives CDR1 SGDLS, CDR2 YYNGEE. Trimming stripped 4 bases from V and 1 base from J, with 13 bases between. This CDR3 is built from 15 residues. CDR3 in amino acids: CASSSRQSGTDTQYF. The CDR3, as DNA: TGTGCCAGCAGCTCACGACAGTCTGGCACAGATACGCAGTATTTT.

The chain employs TRBV9 and TRBJ2-3, with 7 bases lining up with TRBD1. This CDR3 is 15 amino acids long. Looked up from germline, CDR1 is SGDLS and CDR2 is YYNGEE. With 3 bases clipped from V and 0 bases from J, the junction kept 4 bases outside the gene matches. As DNA, the CDR3 is TGTGCCAGCAGCGAGACAGGGACCAGCACAGATACGCAGTATTTT. Translated, it gives CASSETGTSTDTQYF.

This chain links TRBV6-1 with TRBJ2-7, with D perhaps matching TRBD1 (5 bases). The CDR3 spans 14 residues. Germline-derived CDR1 and CDR2 are MNHNS and SASEGT. V lost 0 bases and J lost 0, with 6 bases in between. Here the CDR3 DNA reads TGTGCCAGCAGTGAAGCGCAGGGCTCCTACGAGCAGTACTTC. As protein: CASSEAQGSYEQYF.